This record concerns one T cell receptor beta chain sequence. The target antigen is unknown. CDR1 and CDR2 (germline): SQVTM, ANQGSEA. The CDR3 runs to 17 residues. The ends were cut back, 0 bases at V and 0 bases at J, with 16 bases in the middle. The data originate from a study of post-analysis software for immune sequencing data. Findings of the study overall: Patients used about five TRBV segments, including TRBV5-6, TRBV5-1 and TRBV20-1, more often than controls. Samples from one preparation batch, clustered by F measure, grouped strongly together.

Unique molecular identifiers had been added to the TCR beta cDNA libraries. TCRdb used MiXCR to reprocess the PCR reads, holding one entry per CDR3 protein. The sample has hundreds of thousands of distinct CDR3 sequences, over 35% seen once. Material for sequencing was blood. This TCR came from a girl between 10 and 17 years old with multiple sclerosis. The chain employs TRBV29-1 and TRBJ2-3; D is undetermined. Written as DNA, the CDR3 is TGCAGCGTTGAAGATTTGAGGAAGGATCTTAGCACAGATACGCAGTATTTT. Translated, it gives CSVEDLRKDLSTDTQYF.